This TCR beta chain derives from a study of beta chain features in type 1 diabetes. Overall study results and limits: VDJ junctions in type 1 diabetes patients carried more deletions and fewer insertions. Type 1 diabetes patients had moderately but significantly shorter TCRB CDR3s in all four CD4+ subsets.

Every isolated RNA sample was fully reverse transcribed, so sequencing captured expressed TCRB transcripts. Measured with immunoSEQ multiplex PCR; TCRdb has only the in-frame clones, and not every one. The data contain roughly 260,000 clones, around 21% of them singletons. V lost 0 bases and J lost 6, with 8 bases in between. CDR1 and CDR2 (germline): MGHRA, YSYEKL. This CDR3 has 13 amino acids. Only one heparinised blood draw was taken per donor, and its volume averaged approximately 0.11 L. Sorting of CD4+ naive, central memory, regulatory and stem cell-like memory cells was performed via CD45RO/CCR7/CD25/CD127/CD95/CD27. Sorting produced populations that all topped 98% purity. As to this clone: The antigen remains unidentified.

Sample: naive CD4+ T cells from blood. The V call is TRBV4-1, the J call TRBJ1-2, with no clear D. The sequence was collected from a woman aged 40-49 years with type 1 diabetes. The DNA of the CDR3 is TGCGCCAGCAGCCAAGAATTGCGGGATGGCTACACCTTC. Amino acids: CASSQELRDGYTF.